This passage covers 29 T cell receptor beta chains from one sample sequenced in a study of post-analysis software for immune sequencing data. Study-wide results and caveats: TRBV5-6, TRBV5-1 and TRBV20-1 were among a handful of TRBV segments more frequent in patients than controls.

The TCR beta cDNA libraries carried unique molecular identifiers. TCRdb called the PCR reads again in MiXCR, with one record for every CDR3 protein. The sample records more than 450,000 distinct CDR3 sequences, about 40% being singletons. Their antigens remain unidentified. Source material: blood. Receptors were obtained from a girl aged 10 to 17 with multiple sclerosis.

CDR3 protein: CATSRVTGGAFF. CDR3 bases: TGTGCCACCAGCAGAGTGACAGGGGGAGCTTTCTTT. J is TRBJ1-1 and V is TRBV15, with 9 bases that match TRBD1. The CDR3 loop spans 12 amino acids. CDR1 is LNHNV, CDR2 YYDKDF, per germline (reference sequence). Trimming removed 1 base from V and 10 bases from J; junction bases left unmatched: 1.

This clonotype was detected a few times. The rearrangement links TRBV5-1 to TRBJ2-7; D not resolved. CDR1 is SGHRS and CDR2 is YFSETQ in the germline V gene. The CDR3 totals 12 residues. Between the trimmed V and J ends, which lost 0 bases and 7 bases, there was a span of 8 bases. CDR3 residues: CASSLGTEEQYF. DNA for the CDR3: TGCGCCAGCAGCTTGGGGACGGAGGAGCAGTACTTC.

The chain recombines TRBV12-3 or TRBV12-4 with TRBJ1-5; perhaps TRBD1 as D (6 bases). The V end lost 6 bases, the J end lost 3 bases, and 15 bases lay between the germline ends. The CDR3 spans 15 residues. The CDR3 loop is CASSLTGRINQPQHF. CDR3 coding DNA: TGTGCCAGCAGCCTTACAGGGAGGATCAATCAGCCCCAGCATTTT.

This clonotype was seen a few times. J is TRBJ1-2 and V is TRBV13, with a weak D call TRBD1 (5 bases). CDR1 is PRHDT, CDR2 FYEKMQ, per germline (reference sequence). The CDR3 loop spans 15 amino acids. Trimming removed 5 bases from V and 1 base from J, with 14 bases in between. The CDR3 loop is CASSVGWGDNYGYTF. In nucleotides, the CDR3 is TGTGCCAGCAGCGTTGGGTGGGGGGATAACTATGGCTACACCTTC.

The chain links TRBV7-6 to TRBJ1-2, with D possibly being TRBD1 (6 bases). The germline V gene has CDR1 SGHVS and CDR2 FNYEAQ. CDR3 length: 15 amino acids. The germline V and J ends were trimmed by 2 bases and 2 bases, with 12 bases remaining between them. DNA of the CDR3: TGTGCCAGCAGCTTACAAGGGGGAGGAAACTATGGCTACACCTTC. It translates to CASSLQGGGNYGYTF.

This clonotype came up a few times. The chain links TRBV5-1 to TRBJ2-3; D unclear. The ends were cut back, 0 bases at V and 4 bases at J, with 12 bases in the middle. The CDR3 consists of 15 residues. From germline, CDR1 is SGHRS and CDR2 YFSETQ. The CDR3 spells CASSLAAYIPDTQYF. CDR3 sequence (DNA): TGCGCCAGCAGCTTGGCGGCTTATATCCCAGATACGCAGTATTTT.

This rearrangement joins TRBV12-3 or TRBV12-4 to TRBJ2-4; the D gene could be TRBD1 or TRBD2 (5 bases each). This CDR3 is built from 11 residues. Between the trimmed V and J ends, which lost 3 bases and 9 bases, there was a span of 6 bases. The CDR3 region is CASSFGGIQYF. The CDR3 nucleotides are TGTGCCAGCAGTTTTGGGGGCATTCAGTACTTC.

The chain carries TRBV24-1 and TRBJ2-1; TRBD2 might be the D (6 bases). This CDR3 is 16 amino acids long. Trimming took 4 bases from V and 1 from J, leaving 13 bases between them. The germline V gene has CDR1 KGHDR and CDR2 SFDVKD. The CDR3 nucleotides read TGTGCCACCAGTGAGCCACGCGGGATGTCCTACAATGAGCAGTTCTTC. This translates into CATSEPRGMSYNEQFF.

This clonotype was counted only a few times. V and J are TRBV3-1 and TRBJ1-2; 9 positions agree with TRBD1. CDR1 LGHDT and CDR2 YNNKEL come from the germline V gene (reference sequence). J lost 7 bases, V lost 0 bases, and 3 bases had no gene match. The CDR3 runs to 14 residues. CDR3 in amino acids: CASSQDRDRAGYTF. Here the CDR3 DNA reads TGTGCCAGCAGCCAAGACCGGGACAGGGCTGGCTACACCTTC.

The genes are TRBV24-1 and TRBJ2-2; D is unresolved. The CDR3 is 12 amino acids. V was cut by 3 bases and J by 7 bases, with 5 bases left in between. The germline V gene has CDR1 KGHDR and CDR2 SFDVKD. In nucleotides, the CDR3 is TGTGCCACCAGTGATATCCGCGGGGAGCTGTTTTTT. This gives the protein CATSDIRGELFF.

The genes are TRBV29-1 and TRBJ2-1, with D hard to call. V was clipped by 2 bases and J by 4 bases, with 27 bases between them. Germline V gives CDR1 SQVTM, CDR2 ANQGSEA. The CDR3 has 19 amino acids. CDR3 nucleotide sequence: TGCAGCGTTGAACTCAGCCACCCTCACAAATTTCTTCTTTACAATGAGCAGTTCTTC. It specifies CSVELSHPHKFLLYNEQFF.

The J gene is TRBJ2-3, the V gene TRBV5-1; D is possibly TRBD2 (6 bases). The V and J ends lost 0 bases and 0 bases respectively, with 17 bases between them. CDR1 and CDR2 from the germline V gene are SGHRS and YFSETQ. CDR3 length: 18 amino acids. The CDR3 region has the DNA TGCGCCAGCAGCTTGGCTGCTGGGACTTTTCAGAGCACAGATACGCAGTATTTT. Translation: CASSLAAGTFQSTDTQYF.

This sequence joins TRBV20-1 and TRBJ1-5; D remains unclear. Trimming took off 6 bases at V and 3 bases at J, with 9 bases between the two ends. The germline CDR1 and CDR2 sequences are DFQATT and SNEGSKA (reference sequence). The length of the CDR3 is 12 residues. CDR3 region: CSAERPNQPQHF. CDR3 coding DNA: TGCAGTGCCGAACGGCCCAATCAGCCCCAGCATTTT.

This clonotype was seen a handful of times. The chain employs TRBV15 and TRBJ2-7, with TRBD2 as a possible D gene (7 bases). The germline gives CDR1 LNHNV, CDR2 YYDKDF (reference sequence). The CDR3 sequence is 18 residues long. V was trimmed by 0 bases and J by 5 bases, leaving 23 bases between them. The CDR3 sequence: CATSREGGGTRSMDEQYF. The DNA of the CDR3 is TGTGCCACCAGCAGAGAAGGGGGAGGGACCAGGTCGATGGACGAGCAGTACTTC. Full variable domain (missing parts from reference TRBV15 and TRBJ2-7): DAMVIQNPRYQVTQFGKPVTLSCSQTLNHNVMYWYQQKSSQAPKLLFHYYDKDFNNEADTPDNFQSRRPNTSFCFLDIRSPGLGDTAMYLCATSREGGGTRSMDEQYFGPGTRLTVT.

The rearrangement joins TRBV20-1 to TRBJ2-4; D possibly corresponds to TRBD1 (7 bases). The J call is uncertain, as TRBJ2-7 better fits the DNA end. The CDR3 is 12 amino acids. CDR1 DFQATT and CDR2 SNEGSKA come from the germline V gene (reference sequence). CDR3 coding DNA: TGCAGTGCTGCCCAGGGGGGCAACGAGCAGTACTTC. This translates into CSAAQGGNEQYF.

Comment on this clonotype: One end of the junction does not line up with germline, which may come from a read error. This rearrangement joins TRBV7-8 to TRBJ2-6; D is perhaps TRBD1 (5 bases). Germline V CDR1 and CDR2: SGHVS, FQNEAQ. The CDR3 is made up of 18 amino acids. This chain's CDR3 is CASSLGSAGGSGADVLTF. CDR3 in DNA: TGTGCCAGCAGCTTAGGGTCGGCAGGCGGTTCTGGGGCCGACGTCCTGACTTTC. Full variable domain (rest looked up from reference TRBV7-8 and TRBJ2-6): GAGVSQSPRYKVAKRGQDVALRCDPISGHVSLFWYQQALGQGPEFLTYFQNEAQLDKSGLPSDRFFAERPEGSVSTLKIQRTQQEDSAVYLCASSLGSAGGSGADVLTFGAGSRLTVL.

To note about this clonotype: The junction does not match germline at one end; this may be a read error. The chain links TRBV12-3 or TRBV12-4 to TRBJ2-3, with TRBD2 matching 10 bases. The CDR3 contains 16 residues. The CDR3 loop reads CAISLGLAGVRDTQYF. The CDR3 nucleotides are TGTGCCATCAGTTTGGGGCTAGCGGGAGTGAGAGATACGCAGTATTTT.

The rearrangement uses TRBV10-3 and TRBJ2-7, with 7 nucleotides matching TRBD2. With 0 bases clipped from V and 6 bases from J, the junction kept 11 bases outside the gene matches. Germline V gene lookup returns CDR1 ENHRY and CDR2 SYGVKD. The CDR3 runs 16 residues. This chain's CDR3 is CAISESGVREGCEQYF. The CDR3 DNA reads TGTGCCATCAGTGAGTCGGGAGTAAGGGAGGGCTGCGAGCAGTACTTC.

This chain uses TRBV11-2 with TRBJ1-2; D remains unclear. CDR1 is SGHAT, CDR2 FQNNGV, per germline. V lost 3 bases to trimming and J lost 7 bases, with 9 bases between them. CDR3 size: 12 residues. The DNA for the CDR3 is TGTGCCAGCAGCTTGGAGATACGTGGCTACACCTTC. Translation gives CASSLEIRGYTF.

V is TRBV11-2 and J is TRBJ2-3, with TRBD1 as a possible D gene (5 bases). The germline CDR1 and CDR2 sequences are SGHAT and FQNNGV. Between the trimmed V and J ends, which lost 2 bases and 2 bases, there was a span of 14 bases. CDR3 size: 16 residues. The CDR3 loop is CASSLFDRINTDTQYF. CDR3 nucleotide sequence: TGTGCCAGCAGCTTATTTGACAGAATTAACACAGATACGCAGTATTTT. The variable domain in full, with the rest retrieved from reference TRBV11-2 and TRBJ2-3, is EAGVAQSPRYKIIEKRQSVAFWCNPISGHATLYWYQQILGQGPKLLIQFQNNGVVDDSQLPKDRFSAERLKGVDSTLKIQPAKLEDSAVYLCASSLFDRINTDTQYFGPGTRLTVL.

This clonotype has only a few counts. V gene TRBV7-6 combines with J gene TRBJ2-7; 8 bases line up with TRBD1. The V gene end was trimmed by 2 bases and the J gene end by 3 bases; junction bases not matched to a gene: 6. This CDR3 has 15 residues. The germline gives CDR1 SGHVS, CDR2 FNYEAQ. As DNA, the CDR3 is TGTGCCAGCAGCTTACCCCAGGACAGGGTCTACGAGCAGTACTTC. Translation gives CASSLPQDRVYEQYF.

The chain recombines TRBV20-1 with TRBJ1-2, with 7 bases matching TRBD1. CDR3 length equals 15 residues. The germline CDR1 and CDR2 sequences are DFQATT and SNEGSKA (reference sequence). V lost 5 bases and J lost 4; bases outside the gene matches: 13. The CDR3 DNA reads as TGCAGTGCTCTTAAAGGGACAGCTCCTGTCTATGGCTACACCTTC. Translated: CSALKGTAPVYGYTF.

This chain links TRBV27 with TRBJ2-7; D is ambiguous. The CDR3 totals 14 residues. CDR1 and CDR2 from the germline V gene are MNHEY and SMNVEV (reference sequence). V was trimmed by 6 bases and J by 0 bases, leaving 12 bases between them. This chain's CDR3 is CASRFGQVSYEQYF. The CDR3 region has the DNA TGTGCCAGCAGGTTCGGTCAGGTCTCCTACGAGCAGTACTTC.

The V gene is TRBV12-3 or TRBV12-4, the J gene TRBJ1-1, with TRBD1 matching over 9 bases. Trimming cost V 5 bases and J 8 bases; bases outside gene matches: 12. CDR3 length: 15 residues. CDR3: CASSPLGGQGLEAFF. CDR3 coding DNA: TGTGCCAGCAGTCCCCTAGGGGGACAGGGCCTCGAAGCTTTCTTT.

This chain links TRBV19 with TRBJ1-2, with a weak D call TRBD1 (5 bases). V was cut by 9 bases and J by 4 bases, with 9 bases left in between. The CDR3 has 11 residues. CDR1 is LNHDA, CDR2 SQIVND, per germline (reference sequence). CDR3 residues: CASRQSYGYTF. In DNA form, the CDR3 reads TGTGCCAGCCGACAGTCCTATGGCTACACCTTC.

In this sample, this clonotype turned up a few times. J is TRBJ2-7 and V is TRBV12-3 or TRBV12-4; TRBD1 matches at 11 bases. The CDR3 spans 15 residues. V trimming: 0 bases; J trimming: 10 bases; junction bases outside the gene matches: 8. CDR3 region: CASSLAGTGGLAQYF. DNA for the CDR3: TGTGCCAGCAGTTTAGCAGGGACAGGGGGTCTCGCCCAGTACTTC.

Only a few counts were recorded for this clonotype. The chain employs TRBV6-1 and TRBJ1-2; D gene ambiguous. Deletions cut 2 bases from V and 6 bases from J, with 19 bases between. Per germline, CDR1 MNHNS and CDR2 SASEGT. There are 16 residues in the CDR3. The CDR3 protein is CASSEPRHRVPHGYTF. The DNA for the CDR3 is TGTGCCAGCAGTGAACCTCGGCATCGAGTACCACATGGCTACACCTTC.

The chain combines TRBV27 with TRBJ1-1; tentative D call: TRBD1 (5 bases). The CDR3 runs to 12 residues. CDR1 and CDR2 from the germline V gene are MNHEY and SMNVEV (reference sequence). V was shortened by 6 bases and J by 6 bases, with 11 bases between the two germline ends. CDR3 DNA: TGTGCCAGCAGCTTCCGGGGCTCTGAAGCTTTCTTT. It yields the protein CASSFRGSEAFF.

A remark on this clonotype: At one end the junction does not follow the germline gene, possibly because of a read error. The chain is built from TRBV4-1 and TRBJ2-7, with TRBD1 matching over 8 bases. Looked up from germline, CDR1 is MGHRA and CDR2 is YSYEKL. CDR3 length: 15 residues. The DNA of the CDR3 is TGCGCCAGTAGCCTGGCGGCAGGGGGCAGCTCCGAGCAGTACTTC. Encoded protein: CASSLAAGGSSEQYF.